This TCR beta chain stems from a study of T cell changes during pregnancy in multiple sclerosis. Sequenced by immunoSEQ multiplex PCR; TCRdb stores in-frame clones only, minus some. The sample lists about 88,000 clones, 92% occurring once. V was pared by 2 bases and J by 6 bases, with 8 bases of the junction left unmatched. CDR3 length: 14 residues. Germline V gene lookup returns CDR1 GTSNPN and CDR2 SVGIG (reference sequence). This TCR came from a female donor with multiple sclerosis, enrolled in a pregnancy study. Material: peripheral blood, obtained in the first trimester of pregnancy. The chain employs TRBV30 and TRBJ1-2, with 8 bases that match TRBD1. The chain's CDR3 is CAWSYTGGTDGYTF. CDR3 DNA: TGTGCCTGGAGTTATACAGGGGGAACGGATGGCTACACCTTC.